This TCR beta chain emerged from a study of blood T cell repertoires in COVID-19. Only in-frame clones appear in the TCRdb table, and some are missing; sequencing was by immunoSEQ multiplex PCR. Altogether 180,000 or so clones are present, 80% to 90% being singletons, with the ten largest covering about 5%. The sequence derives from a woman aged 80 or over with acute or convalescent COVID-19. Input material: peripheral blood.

CDR3 loop: CASSQFAPSTRDKPNSNQPQHF. The CDR3 DNA sequence: TGCGCCAGCAGTCAATTCGCACCCTCGACCCGGGACAAACCCAATAGCAATCAGCCCCAGCATTTT. The chain has TRBV23-1 and TRBJ1-5; D is possibly TRBD1 (6 bases). TRBV23-1 is an ORF for which the function is uncertain. The germline V and J ends were trimmed by 1 base and 0 bases, with 28 bases remaining between them. CDR3 length: 22 amino acids.